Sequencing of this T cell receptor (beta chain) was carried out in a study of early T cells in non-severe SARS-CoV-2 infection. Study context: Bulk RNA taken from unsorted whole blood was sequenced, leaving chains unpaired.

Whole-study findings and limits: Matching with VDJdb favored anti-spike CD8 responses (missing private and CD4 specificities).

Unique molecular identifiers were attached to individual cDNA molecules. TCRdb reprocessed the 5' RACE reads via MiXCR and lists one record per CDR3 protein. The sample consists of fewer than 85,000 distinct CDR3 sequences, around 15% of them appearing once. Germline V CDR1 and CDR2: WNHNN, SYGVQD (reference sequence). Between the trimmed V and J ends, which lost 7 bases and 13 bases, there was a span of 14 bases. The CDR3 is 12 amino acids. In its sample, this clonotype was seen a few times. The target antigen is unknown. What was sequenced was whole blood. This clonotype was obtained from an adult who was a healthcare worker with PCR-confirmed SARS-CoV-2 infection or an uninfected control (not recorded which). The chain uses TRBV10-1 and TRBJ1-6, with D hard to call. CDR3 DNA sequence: TGCGCCAGCATTGGAAGGAGGAGGCCCCTCCACTTT. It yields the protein CASIGRRRPLHF.